This T cell receptor beta chain stems from a study of shared clonotypes between healthy human individuals. Whole-study findings and limits: Even with large depth, rarefaction showed that sorted-subset sequencing was incomplete.

Germline CDR1 is MNHNS and CDR2 is SASEGT. The CDR3 contains 14 residues. V was clipped by 10 bases and J by 1 base; unmatched bases: 5. CD45RO-negative cells were positively selected for CCR7, leaving out terminally differentiated effector memory CD45RA+ cells. Every contributor of samples was a Caucasian grown-up residing in Nashville, Tennessee. In the case of this clone: The antigen remains undetermined.

Using immunoSEQ multiplex PCR, the repertoire was profiled, and TCRdb retains in-frame clones only, with some absent. The sample has roughly 2,000,000 clones, over 85% seen once; the top ten hold around 1.8%. This sequence originates from a young man in good health. Some clones in this sample may be carry-over from other donors' samples. The gene calls are TRBV6-1 and TRBJ2-7; 12 bases agree with TRBD2. The sequenced sample consisted of naive CD8+ T cells from PBMCs. CDR3 sequence: CATSTSGRSYEQYF. The CDR3 bases are TGTGCCACTTCGACTAGCGGGAGATCCTACGAGCAGTACTTC.